These 21 T cell receptor beta chains share one sample of origin, sequenced in a study of blood T cell repertoires in COVID-19. The table came from immunoSEQ multiplex PCR; TCRdb's copy has only in-frame clones and leaves some out. This sample has approximately 130,000 clones, with around 85% found just once. The sequencing input was peripheral blood. Every receptor here comes from a woman in her 50s who had recovered from COVID-19.

The rearrangement links TRBV10-3 to TRBJ1-2; a weak D match, TRBD1 (5 bases). The CDR3 sequence is 14 residues long. The V gene lost 6 bases and the J gene lost 3 bases, with 14 bases spanning the gap. Germline CDR1 is ENHRY and CDR2 is SYGVKD. CDR3 in DNA: TGTGCCATCAGGGCAACAGGTTCGGACTATGGCTACACCTTC. This translates into CAIRATGSDYGYTF.

V usage is TRBV19 and J usage is TRBJ2-3, with 7 bases aligning to TRBD1. J was trimmed by 3 bases and V by 6 bases; bases with no gene match: 6. This CDR3 contains 14 residues. From germline, CDR1 is LNHDA and CDR2 SQIVND (reference sequence). CDR3 region: CASRQGVGTDTQYF. CDR3 sequence (DNA): TGTGCCAGTAGGCAGGGGGTCGGAACAGATACGCAGTATTTT.

The J gene is TRBJ2-5, the V gene TRBV7-8, with 8 bases identical to TRBD1. V was pared by 4 bases and J by 2 bases, with 9 bases of the junction left unmatched. Germline V gene sequence: CDR1 SGHVS, CDR2 FQNEAQ. The CDR3 totals 16 residues. CDR3 sequence (DNA): TGTGCCAGCAGCTCCCTGACAGGGGCGAAGCAAGAGACCCAGTACTTC. This encodes CASSSLTGAKQETQYF.

This chain connects TRBV21-1 to TRBJ2-2; no DNA check was done on the table's D call, TRBD2. TRBV21-1 is a pseudogene locus. The CDR3 is 17 amino acids. The CDR3 region is CASTPAKARENTGELFF. In DNA form, the CDR3 reads TGTGCCAGCACCCCAGCCAAGGCTCGGGAGAACACCGGGGAGCTGTTTTTT.

A remark on this clone: The junction does not match germline at one end; this may be a read error. The CDR3 region has the DNA TGTGCCAGCTCACTGGGACTGGAGGATGAGCGGCTTTTT. Protein product: CASSLGLEDERLF. The chain links TRBV18 to TRBJ2-3, with D tentatively TRBD2 (6 bases). The CDR3 contains 13 residues. CDR1 is KGHSH and CDR2 is LQKENI in the germline V gene.

This chain joins TRBV10-2 and TRBJ2-7; 8 nucleotides agree with TRBD2. The V and J ends lost 6 bases and 0 bases, in that order; junction bases with no gene match: 7. From germline, CDR1 is WSHSY and CDR2 SAAADI. There are 15 residues in the CDR3. The chain's CDR3 is CASSPGGANSYEQYF. CDR3 sequence (DNA): TGCGCCAGCAGCCCCGGGGGGGCGAACTCCTACGAGCAGTACTTC.

CDR3 protein: CASSRDRLERNTEAFF. The CDR3 region has the DNA TGTGCCAGCAGTCGAGACAGGCTCGAAAGGAACACTGAAGCTTTCTTT. The V gene is TRBV2, the J gene TRBJ1-1; perhaps TRBD1 as D (6 bases). Germline-derived CDR1 and CDR2 are SNHLY and FYNNEI. Between the trimmed V and J ends, which lost 5 bases and 1 base, there was a span of 17 bases. The CDR3 has 16 amino acids.

This clone was picked up one time. This chain links TRBV15 with TRBJ1-5; tentatively, D is TRBD1 (6 bases). V was shortened by 0 bases and J by 3 bases, with 9 bases between the two germline ends. This CDR3 has 15 residues. The germline gives CDR1 LNHNV, CDR2 YYDKDF (reference sequence). CDR3 DNA: TGTGCCACCAGCAGAGATTACAGGGCCAATCAGCCCCAGCATTTT. Its translation is CATSRDYRANQPQHF.

Only one count was recorded for this clone. V and J are TRBV12-5 and TRBJ2-3; 9 bases fit TRBD2. J was trimmed by 4 bases and V by 4 bases; bases with no gene match: 6. This CDR3 is built from 15 residues. CDR1 LGHNT and CDR2 FRNRAP come from the germline V gene. CDR3: CASGSGEREADTQYF. CDR3 nucleotides: TGTGCTAGTGGTTCAGGTGAGCGGGAGGCAGATACGCAGTATTTT.

V and J are TRBV18 and TRBJ1-2; TRBD1 matches 8 bases. Trimming removed 3 bases from V and 7 bases from J; junction bases left unmatched: 10. The CDR3 is made up of 15 amino acids. Germline V lookup: CDR1 KGHSH, CDR2 LQKENI. CDR3 loop: CASSPGQGAIGGYTF. In DNA form, the CDR3 reads TGTGCCAGCTCACCGGGCCAGGGGGCGATAGGTGGCTACACCTTC.

V is TRBV2 and J is TRBJ2-2; 10 bases fit TRBD1. The CDR3 contains 14 residues. From germline, CDR1 is SNHLY and CDR2 FYNNEI. J lost 7 bases, V lost 5 bases, and 4 bases had no gene match. The CDR3 here is CASSRDRGSGELFF. DNA for the CDR3: TGTGCCAGCAGTCGGGACAGGGGTAGCGGGGAGCTGTTTTTT.

The chain links TRBV20-1 to TRBJ2-3, with 7 positions matching TRBD2. The V segment lost 3 bases and the J segment 5 bases; nucleotides outside the gene matches: 8. The CDR3 runs to 14 residues. CDR1 and CDR2 from the germline V gene are DFQATT and SNEGSKA (reference sequence). The DNA of the CDR3 is TGCAGTGCTAGTCCGAGGACTAGACGAGATACGCAGTATTTT. It is translated as CSASPRTRRDTQYF.

This rearrangement joins TRBV4-1 to TRBJ1-2; 7 bases line up with TRBD1. The V segment lost 4 bases and the J segment 3 bases; nucleotides outside the gene matches: 11. The germline gives CDR1 MGHRA, CDR2 YSYEKL. This CDR3 is 16 amino acids long. The DNA for the CDR3 is TGCGCCAGCAGCCCTTCACCTAAGACAGGGTACTATGGCTACACCTTC. Residues: CASSPSPKTGYYGYTF.

The chain has TRBV30 and TRBJ2-4; D may be TRBD1 (5 bases). V was trimmed by 1 base and J by 0 bases, leaving 7 bases between them. The germline V gene encodes CDR1 GTSNPN and CDR2 SVGIG (reference sequence). The CDR3 has 14 residues. The CDR3 sequence is CAWSEGLAKNIQYF. CDR3 DNA: TGTGCCTGGAGTGAGGGGCTAGCCAAAAACATTCAGTACTTC.

The J gene is TRBJ2-5, the V gene TRBV6-6, with D perhaps TRBD2 (7 bases). The CDR3 contains 15 residues. In germline, CDR1 is MNHNY, CDR2 SVGAGI (reference sequence). The V gene lost 2 bases and the J gene lost 5 bases, with 15 bases spanning the gap. Here the CDR3 DNA reads TGTGCCAGCAGTTACGGGGGGGGCAGGGTGGAGACCCAGTACTTC. Its translation: CASSYGGGRVETQYF.

This clone occurred once. The rearrangement uses TRBV6-5 and TRBJ1-6, with a possible D match to TRBD1 (6 bases). Germline assignment: CDR1 MNHEY and CDR2 SVGAGI. V lost 8 bases to trimming and J lost 2 bases, with 7 bases between them. The CDR3 loop spans 13 amino acids. The CDR3 reads CASRDTYNSPLHF. CDR3 bases: TGTGCCAGCCGGGACACCTATAATTCACCCCTCCACTTT.

This clone occurred a few times. The rearrangement uses TRBV7-2 and TRBJ1-6; 7 nucleotides align to TRBD1. CDR3 length equals 15 residues. CDR1 SGHTA and CDR2 FQGNSA come from the germline V gene. The V segment lost 4 bases and the J segment 7 bases; nucleotides outside the gene matches: 7. CDR3 DNA sequence: TGTGCCAGCAGCTCAGGGGACAGACGAAATTCACCCCTCCACTTT. Protein sequence: CASSSGDRRNSPLHF.

The sample holds one count of this clone. The genes are TRBV25-1 and TRBJ2-2, with 8 positions matching TRBD1. J gave up 4 bases and V 2 bases, and 3 bases lay outside the gene matches. CDR1 and CDR2 from the germline V gene are MGHDK and SYGVNS. The CDR3 loop spans 15 amino acids. This chain's CDR3 is CASSEQGAVTGELFF. CDR3 nucleotides: TGTGCCAGCAGTGAACAGGGGGCGGTCACCGGGGAGCTGTTTTTT.

The genes are TRBV10-3 and TRBJ1-4, with D unclear. The germline V and J ends were trimmed by 6 bases and 13 bases, with 15 bases remaining between them. This CDR3 is 12 amino acids long. The germline V gene has CDR1 ENHRY and CDR2 SYGVKD. This CDR3 is CAIRASAGVLFF. The CDR3 DNA reads as TGTGCCATCAGAGCCAGTGCGGGCGTACTGTTTTTT.

The genes are TRBV4-2 and TRBJ2-1; tentative D call: TRBD2 (7 bases). Deletions cut 5 bases from V and 2 bases from J, with 16 bases between. The germline gives CDR1 LGHNA, CDR2 YNFKEQ. There are 16 residues in the CDR3. CDR3 nucleotides: TGTGCCAGCAGCGACAGGAAGGGGGGGGCCTACAATGAGCAGTTCTTC. As protein: CASSDRKGGAYNEQFF.

This clone was detected a few times. The rearrangement joins TRBV20-1 to TRBJ1-2; 8 bases are shared with TRBD1. J gave up 7 bases and V 3 bases, and 7 bases lay outside the gene matches. The CDR3 consists of 13 residues. Germline V gives CDR1 DFQATT, CDR2 SNEGSKA (reference sequence). The CDR3 loop reads CSASPGGFVGYTF. As DNA, the CDR3 is TGCAGTGCTAGTCCAGGGGGCTTTGTTGGCTACACCTTC.